The source of this T cell receptor (beta chain) is a study of identical twins. The length of the CDR3 is 14 residues. Trimming took 4 bases from V and 7 from J; bases not matched to a gene: 9. In germline, CDR1 is KGHDR, CDR2 SFDVKD. Each CDR3 protein is one row after TCRdb ran MiXCR on the 5' RACE reads. The table shows a few hundred thousand distinct CDR3 sequences, with about 12% occurring only once. This sample also appeared in a second study, on yellow fever vaccine responses in identical twins.

This clonotype was sampled from a woman between 18 and 30 years old in good health. The sample taken for sequencing was memory (CD45RO+) T cells sorted from blood. The rearrangement uses TRBV24-1 and TRBJ2-7; 7 positions match TRBD1. The DNA for the CDR3 is TGTGCCACCAGTGACGGACAGGTTTTTGGGGAGCAGTACTTC. Amino acid sequence: CATSDGQVFGEQYF.